Listed here are 17 T cell receptor beta chains from one sample, sequenced in a study of blood T cell repertoires in COVID-19. TCRdb's copy holds only in-frame clones and misses some; the assay was immunoSEQ multiplex PCR. This table holds just over 650,000 clones, just under 90% found once. Sequencing was done on a sample of peripheral blood. Receptors were obtained from a woman under 30 with acute or convalescent COVID-19.

The chain couples TRBV30 to TRBJ1-2; possible D gene TRBD1, 6 bases. The ends were cut back, 0 bases at V and 5 bases at J, with 16 bases in the middle. Germline loops: CDR1 GTSNPN, CDR2 SVGIG (reference sequence). The CDR3 sequence is 15 residues long. The CDR3 loop is CAWSVGQIPLYGYTF. The CDR3, as DNA: TGTGCCTGGAGTGTCGGACAGATCCCTTTATATGGCTACACCTTC.

The V and J genes are TRBV19 and TRBJ1-2; no clear D gene. This CDR3 is 12 amino acids long. The germline CDR1 and CDR2 sequences are LNHDA and SQIVND (reference sequence). The ends were cut back, 4 bases at V and 2 bases at J, with 5 bases in the middle. CDR3 loop: CASSRQNYGYTF. The CDR3 nucleotides read TGTGCCAGTAGTAGGCAAAACTATGGCTACACCTTC. The variable domain in full, with the rest retrieved from reference TRBV19 and TRBJ1-2, is DGGITQSPKYLFRKEGQNVTLSCEQNLNHDAMYWYRQDPGQGLRLIYYSQIVNDFQKGDIAEGYSVSREKKESFPLTVTSAQKNPTAFYLCASSRQNYGYTFGSGTRLTVV.

The V call is TRBV5-5, the J call TRBJ2-3, with 7 positions matching TRBD1. Trimming took 2 bases from V and 6 from J; bases not matched to a gene: 12. The CDR3 has 16 amino acids. The V gene's germline CDR1 is SGHKS and CDR2 YYEKEE (reference sequence). For the CDR3, the DNA is TGTGCCAGCAGCTTACTTGCGACAGGGTCGACGGATACGCAGTATTTT. Translation gives CASSLLATGSTDTQYF.

The chain uses TRBV6-5 and TRBJ1-1, with D possibly TRBD1 on 5 matching bases. The CDR3 is 14 amino acids. Germline CDR1 and CDR2: MNHEY and SVGAGI. The V gene lost 7 bases and the J gene lost 1 base, with 13 bases spanning the gap. The DNA of the CDR3 is TGTGCCAGCATGCTCAGGGAAAGGAACACTGAAGCTTTCTTT. Its translation: CASMLRERNTEAFF.

This clone was counted a few times. The genes are TRBV9 and TRBJ1-4; 8 bases map to TRBD1. Germline loops: CDR1 SGDLS, CDR2 YYNGEE. V was pared by 4 bases and J by 5 bases, with 7 bases of the junction left unmatched. The CDR3 extends over 15 amino acids. The CDR3, as DNA: TGTGCCAGCAGCTTCCAGGGGGCAGGCAATGAAAAACTGTTTTTT. It is translated as CASSFQGAGNEKLFF.

The rearrangement uses TRBV12-3 or TRBV12-4 and TRBJ1-5; D not resolved. Deletions cut 3 bases from V and 5 bases from J, with 8 bases between. This CDR3 is 13 amino acids long. CDR3 sequence (DNA): TGTGCCAGCAGTTTGTACGGAGATCAGCCCCAGCATTTT. Amino acid sequence: CASSLYGDQPQHF.

The chain is built from TRBV4-1 and TRBJ2-3; 8 positions match TRBD2. Germline-derived CDR1 and CDR2 are MGHRA and YSYEKL. This CDR3 has 18 amino acids. J was trimmed by 2 bases and V by 1 base; bases with no gene match: 11. CDR3 amino acids: CASSQGSVAGSFTDTQYF. The CDR3 DNA is TGCGCCAGCAGCCAAGGTAGTGTAGCGGGGTCATTCACAGATACGCAGTATTTT.

The V call is TRBV5-6, the J call TRBJ1-5; D remains unclear. Germline CDR1 and CDR2: SGHDT and YYEEEE. The length of the CDR3 is 13 residues. The ends were cut back, 0 bases at V and 7 bases at J, with 8 bases in the middle. The chain's CDR3 is CASSLGTSQPQHF. The CDR3 nucleotides read TGTGCCAGCAGCTTGGGGACTAGCCAGCCCCAGCATTTT.

The J gene is TRBJ2-2, the V gene TRBV18; D is perhaps TRBD1 (6 bases). This CDR3 is 15 amino acids long. Germline V lookup: CDR1 KGHSH, CDR2 LQKENI. V was pared by 2 bases and J by 2 bases, with 9 bases between. CDR3 protein: CASSPGGPNTGELFF. The CDR3 DNA sequence: TGTGCCAGCTCACCAGGGGGCCCCAACACCGGGGAGCTGTTTTTT.

The chain is built from TRBV6-2 or TRBV6-3 and TRBJ2-3; perhaps TRBD2 as D (6 bases). This CDR3 region has 14 residues. Per germline, CDR1 MNHEY and CDR2 SVGEGT. V was cut by 2 bases and J by 7 bases, with 13 bases left in between. This CDR3 is CASSYPGGGYTQYF. The CDR3 bases are TGTGCCAGCAGTTACCCCGGGGGTGGGTATACGCAGTATTTT.

The chain combines TRBV7-9 with TRBJ1-1; no definite D call. Trimming removed 2 bases from V and 7 bases from J, with 14 bases in between. Per the germline V gene, CDR1 is SEHNR and CDR2 is FQNEAQ (reference sequence). CDR3 length: 14 amino acids. The CDR3 region is CASSLNHRDIEAFF. The CDR3 nucleotides are TGTGCCAGCAGCTTAAACCACAGAGACATTGAAGCTTTCTTT.

Comment on this clone: Compared with germline, one end of the junction differs, possibly owing to a read error. The rearrangement links TRBV2 to TRBJ2-1; a possible D gene is TRBD2 (6 bases). Germline V gene lookup returns CDR1 SNHLY and CDR2 FYNNEI. The length of the CDR3 is 12 residues. In DNA, the CDR3 is TGTGCCAGCACCTCAAAAGGGACTTATTCGCTCTTC. It specifies CASTSKGTYSLF.

This rearrangement joins TRBV28 to TRBJ2-2; 8 nucleotides line up with TRBD1. Germline V lookup: CDR1 MDHEN, CDR2 SYDVKM. V shed 6 bases and J 2 bases; nucleotides not matched to a gene: 8. This CDR3 contains 16 residues. CDR3 residues: CASRPDRGANTGELFF. CDR3 bases: TGTGCCAGCAGACCAGACAGGGGCGCAAACACCGGGGAGCTGTTTTTT.

The chain couples TRBV5-1 to TRBJ1-2; the match to TRBD1 covers 9 bases. The CDR3 length is 12 residues. The ends lost 4 bases at V and 8 bases at J; junction bases unmatched: 3. Germline-derived CDR1 and CDR2 are SGHRS and YFSETQ. CDR3 DNA: TGCGCCAGCAGCGTTACAGGGGGCGGCTACACCTTC. This codes for CASSVTGGGYTF.

The chain employs TRBV5-1 and TRBJ2-1; 8 bases are shared with TRBD1. The germline V gene has CDR1 SGHRS and CDR2 YFSETQ. The CDR3 is 12 amino acids. J gave up 11 bases and V 3 bases, and 4 bases lay outside the gene matches. The CDR3 region is CASSSRDRKQFF. In DNA form, the CDR3 reads TGCGCCAGCAGCTCCAGGGACAGGAAGCAGTTCTTC.

The chain carries TRBV5-6 and TRBJ1-1, with D possibly matching TRBD1 (5 bases). Trimming stripped 4 bases from V and 4 bases from J, with 14 bases between. The length of the CDR3 is 14 residues. Germline V gene sequence: CDR1 SGHDT, CDR2 YYEEEE. The DNA of the CDR3 is TGTGCCAGCAGCCCCGACAGAAGGCCCACTGAAGCTTTCTTT. It encodes CASSPDRRPTEAFF.

V is TRBV18 and J is TRBJ2-3; TRBD1 matches 11 bases. The CDR3 is 15 amino acids. Germline V lookup: CDR1 KGHSH, CDR2 LQKENI. V shed 4 bases, J shed 2 bases, and the junction held 2 bases outside the gene matches. CDR3 DNA sequence: TGTGCCAGCTCACTAGGACAGGGGGCCACAGATACGCAGTATTTT. This sequence encodes CASSLGQGATDTQYF.